This paragraph covers one TCR beta chain sequence. Its specificity is not known. These data belong to a study of shared clonotypes between healthy human individuals. Study outcomes and limitations: It was anticipated that sequencing depth would influence how many clonotypes donors shared.

Terminally differentiated effector memory CD45RA+ cells were left out of the naive CD8 fraction, which was CD45RO-negative and positively selected for CCR7. Participating donors were healthy, HIV-negative adults free of recent acute infections or vaccinations. Deletions cut 1 base from V and 2 bases from J, with 6 bases between. There are 13 residues in the CDR3. Germline-derived CDR1 and CDR2 are SGHTA and FQGNSA. Using immunoSEQ multiplex PCR, the repertoire was profiled, and TCRdb retains in-frame clones only, with some absent. Of 630,000 or so clones in the sample, roughly 98% are singletons; the top ten hold 0.25% to 0.35%.

The chain employs TRBV7-2 and TRBJ2-7, with no clear D. This receptor was taken from a man younger than 45 in good health. The specimen sequenced was naive CD8+ T cells sorted from blood. CDR3 amino acids: CASSLVGAYEQYF. The CDR3 nucleotides read TGTGCCAGCAGCTTAGTAGGAGCCTACGAGCAGTACTTC.